The 17 T cell receptor beta chains listed next were all sequenced from one sample in a study of Ad26.COV2.S vaccination and SARS-CoV-2 variants (dated by TCRdb to the early 2020s). The sample's treatment or condition label, in plain terms: about 20 received Ad26.COV2.S at low or high dose, single or two shots; 5 received placebo; per-sample allocation not given. Repertoires of vaccine and placebo recipients were sequenced from samples taken on day 63 after the first injection. Receptor amplification or capture employed the immunoSEQ multiplex PCR assay. Held by TCRdb, this immuneACCESS table contains in-frame sequences only and omits some clones. Under half of the omission traces to an unresolved V gene where checked; the cause of the rest is unknown. Here the sample has about 680,000 clones; around 89% occur a single time. About 1.5% of the sample lies in the top ten. This material consisted of peripheral blood, taken in a trial of Ad26.COV2.S vaccine versus placebo. These receptors all come from a person between 18 and 65 years old who received the Ad26.COV2.S COVID-19 vaccine or a placebo.

The chain uses TRBV5-1 and TRBJ2-1, with TRBD2 matching 13 bases. CDR3 length equals 20 residues. Looked up from germline, CDR1 is SGHRS and CDR2 is YFSETQ. Trimming cost V 2 bases and J 4 bases; bases outside gene matches: 15. The CDR3, as DNA: TGCGCCAGCAGCTTTCTAGACCAATGGACTAGCGGGAGTGGGTACAATGAGCAGTTCTTC. The encoded protein is CASSFLDQWTSGSGYNEQFF.

V is TRBV6-4 and J is TRBJ2-3, with D perhaps TRBD1 (5 bases). The CDR3 runs to 14 residues. Germline-derived CDR1 and CDR2 are MRHNA and SNTAGT. Deletions cut 4 bases from V and 2 bases from J, with 10 bases between. The CDR3 coding sequence is TGTGCCAGCAGTGTCCAGGGCTACACAGATACGCAGTATTTT. It codes for CASSVQGYTDTQYF.

CDR3 nucleotides: TGTGCCACCAACGCACAGTCGGGTCAGCCCCAGCATTTT. This gives the protein CATNAQSGQPQHF. The chain carries TRBV15 and TRBJ1-5, with D hard to call. The CDR3 runs to 13 residues. V was shortened by 7 bases and J by 6 bases, with 13 bases between the two germline ends. The germline gives CDR1 LNHNV, CDR2 YYDKDF (reference sequence).

Comments on this clone: The identical CDR3 is also encoded by other nucleotide sequences in the sample. V usage is TRBV3-1 (or the pseudogene TRBV3-2) and J usage is TRBJ2-1; the D is unclear. This CDR3 region has 11 residues. Germline-derived CDR1 and CDR2 are LGHDT and YNNKEL (reference sequence). Trimming stripped 6 bases from V and 6 bases from J, with 6 bases between. The CDR3 coding sequence is TGTGCCAGCAGTTTGGGCAATGAGCAGTTCTTC. It translates to CASSLGNEQFF.

The chain joins TRBV24-1 to TRBJ2-5; D possibly corresponds to TRBD2 (6 bases). Germline loops: CDR1 KGHDR, CDR2 SFDVKD. Trimming removed 2 bases at V and 2 bases at J, with 14 bases between. CDR3 length: 16 residues. The CDR3 spells CATSDYNGSRQETQYF. The CDR3 DNA follows: TGTGCCACCAGTGATTACAACGGGAGCCGGCAAGAGACCCAGTACTTC.

CDR3 residues: CASSLGRDTFKNEQFF. Here the CDR3 DNA reads TGTGCCAGCAGCCTGGGGCGGGACACCTTCAAGAATGAGCAGTTCTTC. V is TRBV7-9 and J is TRBJ2-1, with D possibly being TRBD1 or TRBD2 (6 bases each). CDR1 and CDR2 from the germline V gene are SEHNR and FQNEAQ (reference sequence). Trimming took off 5 bases at V and 7 bases at J, with 21 bases between the two ends. The CDR3 spans 16 residues.

In this sample, this clone turned up once. This sequence joins TRBV3-1 (or the pseudogene TRBV3-2) and TRBJ2-1, with D unresolved. The germline CDR1 and CDR2 sequences are LGHDT and YNNKEL (reference sequence). Trimming took off 4 bases at V and 8 bases at J, with 9 bases between the two ends. The CDR3 extends over 12 amino acids. Here the CDR3 DNA reads TGTGCCAGCAGCCTTGGTATCGATGAGCAGTTCTTC. This codes for CASSLGIDEQFF.

The chain links TRBV5-4 to TRBJ2-6; D not certain. Trimming stripped 0 bases from V and 0 bases from J, with 10 bases between. CDR1 is SGHNT, CDR2 YYREEE, per germline (reference sequence). The CDR3 is made up of 17 amino acids. Here the CDR3 reads CASSLEGLSSGANVLTF. In DNA form, the CDR3 reads TGTGCCAGCAGCTTGGAAGGGTTGAGCTCTGGGGCCAACGTCCTGACTTTC. Full variable domain (remainder filled in from reference TRBV5-4 and TRBJ2-6): ETGVTQSPTHLIKTRGQQVTLRCSSQSGHNTVSWYQQALGQGPQFIFQYYREEENGRGNFPPRFSGLQFPNYSSELNVNALELDDSALYLCASSLEGLSSGANVLTFGAGSRLTVL.

A word on this clone: The same CDR3 arises from other DNA sequences in this sample as well. The chain couples TRBV18 to TRBJ1-5; D uncertain. The germline gives CDR1 KGHSH, CDR2 LQKENI. The CDR3 length is 13 residues. V shed 6 bases and J shed 4 bases, with 10 bases lying between them. The CDR3 region is CASSPGENQPQHF. CDR3 nucleotides: TGTGCCAGCTCCCCCGGGGAGAATCAGCCCCAGCATTTT.

This chain links TRBV3-1 (or the pseudogene TRBV3-2) with TRBJ2-1; a weak D match, TRBD1 (5 bases). V lost 4 bases, J lost 6 bases, and 10 bases lay in between. The CDR3 runs 13 residues. In germline, CDR1 is LGHDT, CDR2 YNNKEL (reference sequence). The CDR3 coding sequence is TGTGCCAGCAGCCCCAGGGTTTCCAATGAGCAGTTCTTC. Protein product: CASSPRVSNEQFF.

V usage is TRBV19 and J usage is TRBJ2-7; 7 nucleotides align to TRBD2. CDR1 is LNHDA, CDR2 SQIVND, per germline (reference sequence). V shed 4 bases, J shed 6 bases, and the junction held 6 bases outside the gene matches. The CDR3 covers 13 residues. Here the CDR3 reads CASSRGGDREQYF. The CDR3 nucleotides are TGTGCCAGTAGTAGGGGGGGAGATCGCGAGCAGTACTTC. The whole variable domain, filled in from reference TRBV19 and TRBJ2-7, reads DGGITQSPKYLFRKEGQNVTLSCEQNLNHDAMYWYRQDPGQGLRLIYYSQIVNDFQKGDIAEGYSVSREKKESFPLTVTSAQKNPTAFYLCASSRGGDREQYFGPGTRLTVT.

V and J are TRBV7-8 and TRBJ1-5; TRBD1 agrees at 8 bases. With 5 bases clipped from V and 4 bases from J, the junction kept 7 bases outside the gene matches. The CDR3 totals 15 residues. Germline V gives CDR1 SGHVS, CDR2 FQNEAQ. The DNA of the CDR3 is TGTGCCAGCAGCCTGGACAGGGTAATTAATCAGCCCCAGCATTTT. Protein sequence: CASSLDRVINQPQHF.

This clone was found a few times. The chain links TRBV30 to TRBJ1-4, with D unresolved. CDR3 length: 12 amino acids. Trimming took 0 bases from V and 7 from J, leaving 6 bases between them. Germline CDR1 is GTSNPN and CDR2 is SVGIG (reference sequence). The CDR3 here is CAWSVRPEKLFF. Here the CDR3 DNA reads TGTGCCTGGAGTGTACGCCCTGAAAAACTGTTTTTT. The full variable domain, in which reference TRBV30 and TRBJ1-4 provide the parts outside the CDR3, is SQTIHQWPATLVQPVGSPLSLECTVEGTSNPNLYWYRQAAGRGLQLLFYSVGIGQISSEVPQNLSASRPQDRQFILSSKKLLLSDSGFYLCAWSVRPEKLFFGSGTQLSVL.

The chain combines TRBV6-5 with TRBJ2-7; a possible D gene is TRBD2 (6 bases). The length of the CDR3 is 14 residues. V lost 2 bases and J 5 bases, leaving 13 bases between the germline ends. Germline-derived CDR1 and CDR2 are MNHEY and SVGAGI. The CDR3 bases are TGTGCCAGCAGTTACGGCGGGGTAGCCCACGAGCAGTACTTC. It yields the protein CASSYGGVAHEQYF.

The chain employs TRBV30 and TRBJ1-3; D not resolved. From germline, CDR1 is GTSNPN and CDR2 SVGIG (reference sequence). The V gene lost 3 bases and the J gene lost 2 bases, with 8 bases spanning the gap. The CDR3 has 13 residues. CDR3 nucleotides: TGTGCCTGGAGGGGAGATCCTGGAAACACCATATATTTT. Protein sequence: CAWRGDPGNTIYF.

The chain has TRBV6-5 and TRBJ1-2; tentatively, D is TRBD1 (5 bases). The CDR3 runs to 13 residues. Germline assignment: CDR1 MNHEY and CDR2 SVGAGI. V lost 0 bases and J 6 bases, leaving 8 bases between the germline ends. CDR3: CASSYSGTHGYTF. CDR3 DNA: TGTGCCAGCAGTTACTCCGGGACCCATGGCTACACCTTC.

The chain carries TRBV29-1 and TRBJ2-1; 14 bases are shared with TRBD2. The CDR3 consists of 14 residues. Trimming took 7 bases from V and 7 from J; bases not matched to a gene: 6. CDR1 and CDR2 from the germline V gene are SQVTM and ANQGSEA. The chain's CDR3 is CSGRLAGGPNEQFF. The DNA for the CDR3 is TGCAGCGGTCGACTAGCGGGAGGGCCGAATGAGCAGTTCTTC.